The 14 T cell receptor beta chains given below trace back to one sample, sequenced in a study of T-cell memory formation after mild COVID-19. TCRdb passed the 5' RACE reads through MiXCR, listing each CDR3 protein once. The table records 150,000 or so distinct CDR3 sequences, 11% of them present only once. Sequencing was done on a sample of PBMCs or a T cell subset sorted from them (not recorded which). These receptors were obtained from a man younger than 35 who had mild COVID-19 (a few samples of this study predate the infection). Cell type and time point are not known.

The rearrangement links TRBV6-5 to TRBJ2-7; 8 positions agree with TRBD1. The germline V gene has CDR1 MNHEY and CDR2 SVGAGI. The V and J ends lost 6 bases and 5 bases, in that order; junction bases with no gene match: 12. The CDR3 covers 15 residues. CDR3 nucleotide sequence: TGTGCCAGCAGCCAAAACGGACAGGGAATCCACGAGCAGTACTTC. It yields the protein CASSQNGQGIHEQYF.

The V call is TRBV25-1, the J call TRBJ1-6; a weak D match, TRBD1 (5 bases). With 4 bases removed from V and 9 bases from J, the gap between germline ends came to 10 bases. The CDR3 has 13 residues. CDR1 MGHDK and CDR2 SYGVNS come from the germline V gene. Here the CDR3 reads CASSVQGSSPLHF. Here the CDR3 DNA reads TGTGCCAGCAGTGTGCAGGGTAGTTCACCCCTCCACTTT. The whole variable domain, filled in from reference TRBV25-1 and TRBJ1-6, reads EADIYQTPRYLVIGTGKKITLECSQTMGHDKMYWYQQDPGMELHLIHYSYGVNSTEKGDLSSESTVSRIRTEHFPLTLESARPSHTSQYLCASSVQGSSPLHFGNGTRLTVT.

This CDR3 is CASSHTEIPGELFF. The CDR3 region has the DNA TGTGCCAGCTCACACACAGAGATCCCCGGGGAGCTGTTTTTT. V is TRBV18 and J is TRBJ2-2; D not resolved. V was pared by 4 bases and J by 6 bases, with 12 bases between. The CDR3 covers 14 residues. Germline V gene sequence: CDR1 KGHSH, CDR2 LQKENI. The variable domain in full, with the rest retrieved from reference TRBV18 and TRBJ2-2, is NAGVMQNPRHLVRRRGQEARLRCSPMKGHSHVYWYRQLPEEGLKFMVYLQKENIIDESGMPKERFSAEFPKEGPSILRIQQVVRGDSAAYFCASSHTEIPGELFFGEGSRLTVL.

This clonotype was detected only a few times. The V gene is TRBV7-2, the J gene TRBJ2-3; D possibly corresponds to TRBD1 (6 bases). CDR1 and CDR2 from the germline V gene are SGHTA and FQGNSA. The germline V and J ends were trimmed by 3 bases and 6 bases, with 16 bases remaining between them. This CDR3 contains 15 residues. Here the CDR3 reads CASSLVTGRTDTQYF. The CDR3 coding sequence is TGTGCCAGCAGCTTGGTTACAGGGCGGACTGATACGCAGTATTTT. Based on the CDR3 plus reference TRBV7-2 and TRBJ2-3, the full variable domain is GAGVSQSPSNKVTEKGKDVELRCDPISGHTALYWYRQSLGQGLEFLIYFQGNSAPDKSGLPSDRFSAERTGGSVSTLTIQRTQQEDSAVYLCASSLVTGRTDTQYFGPGTRLTVL.

The CDR3 bases are TGTGCCAGCAGTTTTGGACAGGGAAGGGGCTACACCTTC. Its translation is CASSFGQGRGYTF. The V and J genes are TRBV6-5 and TRBJ1-2, with 8 nucleotides matching TRBD1. The V gene's germline CDR1 is MNHEY and CDR2 SVGAGI. This CDR3 has 13 residues. J gave up 8 bases and V 4 bases, and 6 bases lay outside the gene matches.

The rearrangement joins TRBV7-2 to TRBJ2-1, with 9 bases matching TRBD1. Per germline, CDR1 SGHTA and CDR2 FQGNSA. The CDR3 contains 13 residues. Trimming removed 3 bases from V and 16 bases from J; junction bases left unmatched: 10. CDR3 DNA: TGTGCCAGCAGCTTGAATGGCCGGGACAGGGAATTCTTC. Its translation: CASSLNGRDREFF.

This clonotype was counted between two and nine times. The CDR3 protein is CASSLTGGWGRQETQYF. The CDR3 DNA reads TGCGCCAGCAGCTTGACAGGGGGCTGGGGACGCCAAGAGACCCAGTACTTC. This chain links TRBV5-1 with TRBJ2-5; 9 nucleotides align to TRBD1. J lost 1 base, V lost 1 base, and 8 bases had no gene match. CDR1 is SGHRS and CDR2 is YFSETQ in the germline V gene. The CDR3 totals 17 residues.

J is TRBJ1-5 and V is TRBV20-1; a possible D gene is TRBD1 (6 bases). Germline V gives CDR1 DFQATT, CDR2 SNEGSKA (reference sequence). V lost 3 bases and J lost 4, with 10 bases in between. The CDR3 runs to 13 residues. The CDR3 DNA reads TGCAGTGCTAGGACAGGCGGAAATCAGCCCCAGCATTTT. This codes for CSARTGGNQPQHF.

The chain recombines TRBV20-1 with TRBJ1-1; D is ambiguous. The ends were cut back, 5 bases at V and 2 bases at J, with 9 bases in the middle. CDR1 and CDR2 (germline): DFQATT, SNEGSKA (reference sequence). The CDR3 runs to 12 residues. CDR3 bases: TGCAGTGCTGGAGGGATTAACACTGAAGCTTTCTTT. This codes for CSAGGINTEAFF.

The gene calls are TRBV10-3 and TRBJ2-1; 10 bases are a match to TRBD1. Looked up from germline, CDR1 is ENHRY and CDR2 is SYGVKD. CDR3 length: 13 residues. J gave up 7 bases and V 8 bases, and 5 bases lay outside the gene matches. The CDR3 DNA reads TGTGCCATCTATGGACAGGGGGGGAATGAGCAGTTCTTC. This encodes CAIYGQGGNEQFF.

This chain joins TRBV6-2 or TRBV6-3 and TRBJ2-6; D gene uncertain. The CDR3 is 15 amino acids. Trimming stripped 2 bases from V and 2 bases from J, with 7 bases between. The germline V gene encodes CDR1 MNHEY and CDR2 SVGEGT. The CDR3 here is CASSYPMAGANVLTF. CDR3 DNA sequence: TGTGCCAGCAGTTACCCTATGGCTGGGGCCAACGTCCTGACTTTC.

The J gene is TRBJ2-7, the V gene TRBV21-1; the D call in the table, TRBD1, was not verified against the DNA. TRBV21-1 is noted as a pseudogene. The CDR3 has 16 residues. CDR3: CASSKPRTGSPYEQYF. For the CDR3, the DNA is TGTGCCAGCAGCAAACCCCGGACAGGGTCCCCCTACGAGCAGTACTTC.

Written as DNA, the CDR3 is TGTGCCAGCAGCTTATTTGCAGGGGCCTCCTACAATGAGCAGTTCTTC. Its protein is CASSLFAGASYNEQFF. The chain has TRBV7-6 and TRBJ2-1, with D maybe TRBD1 (6 bases). This CDR3 contains 16 residues. Germline V lookup: CDR1 SGHVS, CDR2 FNYEAQ. V was shortened by 2 bases and J by 0 bases, with 11 bases between the two germline ends.

The CDR3 protein is CASSQDAGVYGYTF. CDR3 sequence (DNA): TGTGCCAGCAGCCAAGATGCAGGAGTATATGGCTACACCTTC. The chain combines TRBV3-1 with TRBJ1-2; D remains unclear. The CDR3 has 14 residues. The V gene's germline CDR1 is LGHDT and CDR2 YNNKEL (reference sequence). V was trimmed by 0 bases and J by 5 bases, leaving 10 bases between them.